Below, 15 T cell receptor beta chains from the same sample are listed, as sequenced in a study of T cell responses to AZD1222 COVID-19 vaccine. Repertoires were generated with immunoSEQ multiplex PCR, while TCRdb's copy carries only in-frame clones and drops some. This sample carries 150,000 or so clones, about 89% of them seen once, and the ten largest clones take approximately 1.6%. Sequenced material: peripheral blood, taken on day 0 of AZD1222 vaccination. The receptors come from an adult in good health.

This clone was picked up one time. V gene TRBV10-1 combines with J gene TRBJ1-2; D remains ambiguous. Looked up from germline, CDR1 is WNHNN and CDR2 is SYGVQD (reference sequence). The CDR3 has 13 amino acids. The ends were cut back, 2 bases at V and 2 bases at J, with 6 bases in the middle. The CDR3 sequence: CASSEAGNYGYTF. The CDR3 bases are TGCGCCAGCAGTGAGGCGGGGAACTATGGCTACACCTTC.

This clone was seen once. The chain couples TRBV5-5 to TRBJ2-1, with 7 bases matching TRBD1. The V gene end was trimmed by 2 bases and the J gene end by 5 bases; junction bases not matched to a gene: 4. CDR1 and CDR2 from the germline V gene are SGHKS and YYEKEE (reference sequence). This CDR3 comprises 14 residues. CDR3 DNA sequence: TGTGCCAGCAGCTTACGTACAGGGGACAATGAGCAGTTCTTC. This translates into CASSLRTGDNEQFF.

The CDR3 loop reads CASSAIPRGSRRGTNEKLFF. CDR3 nucleotide sequence: TGTGCCAGCAGCGCCATACCCCGGGGCTCTCGGAGGGGTACTAATGAAAAACTGTTTTTT. The chain couples TRBV9 to TRBJ1-4, with D maybe TRBD1 (5 bases). Germline lookup yields CDR1 SGDLS and CDR2 YYNGEE. Trimming cost V 3 bases and J 2 bases, with 26 bases left between them. This CDR3 contains 20 residues.

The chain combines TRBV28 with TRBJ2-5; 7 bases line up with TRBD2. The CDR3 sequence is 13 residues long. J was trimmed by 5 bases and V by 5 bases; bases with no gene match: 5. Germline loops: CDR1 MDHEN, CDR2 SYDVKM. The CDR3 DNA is TGTGCCAGCAGTCTGGGGGGGAGGGAGACCCAGTACTTC. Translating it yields CASSLGGRETQYF.

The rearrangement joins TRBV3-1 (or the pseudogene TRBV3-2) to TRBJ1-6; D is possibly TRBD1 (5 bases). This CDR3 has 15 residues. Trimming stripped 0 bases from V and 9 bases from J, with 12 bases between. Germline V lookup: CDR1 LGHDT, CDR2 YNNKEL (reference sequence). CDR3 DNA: TGTGCCAGCAGCCAAGATCGAGGGGCTGGTTCACCCCTCCACTTT. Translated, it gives CASSQDRGAGSPLHF.

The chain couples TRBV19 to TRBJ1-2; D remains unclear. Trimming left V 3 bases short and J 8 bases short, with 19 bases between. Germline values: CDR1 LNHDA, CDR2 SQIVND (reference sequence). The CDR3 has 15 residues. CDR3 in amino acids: CASSIGYLAHQGYTF. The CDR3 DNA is TGTGCCAGTAGTATCGGTTATTTGGCCCACCAAGGCTACACCTTC.

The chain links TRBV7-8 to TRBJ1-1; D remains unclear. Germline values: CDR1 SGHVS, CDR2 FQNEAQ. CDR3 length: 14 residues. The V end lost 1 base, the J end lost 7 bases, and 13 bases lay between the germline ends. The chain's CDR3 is CASSLERRTHEAFF. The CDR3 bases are TGTGCCAGCAGCTTAGAGCGCCGAACTCATGAAGCTTTCTTT.

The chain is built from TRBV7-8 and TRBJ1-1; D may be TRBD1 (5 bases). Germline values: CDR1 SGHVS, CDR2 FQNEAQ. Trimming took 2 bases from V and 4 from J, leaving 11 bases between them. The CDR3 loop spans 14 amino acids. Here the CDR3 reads CASSLTSGSTEAFF. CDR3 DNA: TGTGCCAGCAGCTTAACGTCAGGGAGCACTGAAGCTTTCTTT.

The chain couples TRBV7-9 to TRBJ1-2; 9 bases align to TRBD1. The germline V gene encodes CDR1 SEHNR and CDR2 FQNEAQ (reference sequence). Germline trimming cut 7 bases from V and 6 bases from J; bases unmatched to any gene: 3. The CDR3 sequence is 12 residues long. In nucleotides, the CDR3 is TGTGCCAGCATCGGGACAGGGCATGGCTACACCTTC. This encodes CASIGTGHGYTF. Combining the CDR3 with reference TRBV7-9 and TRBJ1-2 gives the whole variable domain DTGVSQNPRHKITKRGQNVTFRCDPISEHNRLYWYRQTLGQGPEFLTYFQNEAQLEKSRLLSDRFSAERPKGSFSTLEIQRTEQGDSAMYLCASIGTGHGYTFGSGTRLTVV.

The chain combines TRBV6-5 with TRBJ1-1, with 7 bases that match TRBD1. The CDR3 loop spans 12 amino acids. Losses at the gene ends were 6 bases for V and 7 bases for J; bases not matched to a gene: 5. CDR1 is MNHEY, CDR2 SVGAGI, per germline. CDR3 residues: CASSRQGIEAFF. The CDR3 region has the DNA TGTGCCAGCAGCCGACAGGGAATTGAAGCTTTCTTT.

Here the CDR3 reads CASSPGATGGNEQFF. DNA for the CDR3: TGTGCCAGCAGCCCGGGAGCCACAGGGGGCAATGAGCAGTTCTTC. The rearrangement uses TRBV11-3 and TRBJ2-1, with 8 bases that match TRBD1. Trimming cost V 5 bases and J 6 bases; bases outside gene matches: 9. The CDR3 has 15 amino acids. CDR1 is SGHNT, CDR2 YENEEA, per germline.

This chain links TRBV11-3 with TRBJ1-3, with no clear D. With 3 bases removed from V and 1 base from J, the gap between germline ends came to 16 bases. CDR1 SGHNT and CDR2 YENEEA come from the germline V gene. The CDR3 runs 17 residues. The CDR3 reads CASSLGGPISSGNTIYF. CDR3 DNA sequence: TGTGCCAGCAGCTTGGGCGGACCGATCTCATCTGGAAACACCATATATTTT.

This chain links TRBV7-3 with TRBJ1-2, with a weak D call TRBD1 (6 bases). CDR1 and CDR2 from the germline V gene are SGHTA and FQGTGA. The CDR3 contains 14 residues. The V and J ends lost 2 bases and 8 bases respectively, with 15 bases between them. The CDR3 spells CASSLSGTGAGYTF. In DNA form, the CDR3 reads TGTGCCAGCAGCTTATCGGGGACGGGGGCAGGCTACACCTTC.

The CDR3 DNA follows: TGTGCCAGCAGCGTAACTGGACAGGGCATTCTAGATACGCAGTATTTT. It translates to CASSVTGQGILDTQYF. This chain uses TRBV9 with TRBJ2-3, with TRBD1 matching 8 bases. CDR1 and CDR2 from the germline V gene are SGDLS and YYNGEE. The CDR3 totals 16 residues. With V trimmed by 1 base and J by 5 bases, 9 bases remained unmatched. The full variable domain, its missing parts supplied by reference TRBV9 and TRBJ2-3, is DSGVTQTPKHLITATGQRVTLRCSPRSGDLSVYWYQQSLDQGLQFLIQYYNGEERAKGNILERFSAQQFPDLHSELNLSSLELGDSALYFCASSVTGQGILDTQYFGPGTRLTVL.

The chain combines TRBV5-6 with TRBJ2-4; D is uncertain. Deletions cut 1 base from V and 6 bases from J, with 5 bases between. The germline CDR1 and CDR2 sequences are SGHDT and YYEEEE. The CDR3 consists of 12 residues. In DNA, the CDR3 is TGTGCCAGCAGCTTGTGGGGAAACATTCAGTACTTC. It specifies CASSLWGNIQYF. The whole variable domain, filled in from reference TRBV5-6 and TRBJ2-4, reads DAGVTQSPTHLIKTRGQQVTLRCSPKSGHDTVSWYQQALGQGPQFIFQYYEEEERQRGNFPDRFSGHQFPNYSSELNVNALLLGDSALYLCASSLWGNIQYFGAGTRLSVL.